Following are 32 T cell receptor beta chains from one sample sequenced in a study of cytomegalovirus exposure and HLA in healthy donors. Repertoires were generated with immunoSEQ multiplex PCR, while TCRdb's copy carries only in-frame clones and drops some. The sample has over 150,000 clones; 85% are singletons. Input material: PBMCs. The receptors derive from a man aged 18 to 29 in good health and CMV-seropositive.

The rearrangement uses TRBV7-2 and TRBJ2-1; 8 bases match TRBD2. Germline V gene data show CDR1 as SGHTA and CDR2 as FQGNSA. The CDR3 is made up of 14 amino acids. Trimming cost V 1 base and J 10 bases; bases outside gene matches: 6. The CDR3 DNA reads as TGTGCCAGCAGCTTAGTAAACAGCGGGAGCGAGCAGTTCTTC. Its protein product is CASSLVNSGSEQFF.

This chain connects TRBV28 to TRBJ2-7; maybe TRBD1 (5 bases). The V gene's germline CDR1 is MDHEN and CDR2 SYDVKM. The CDR3 consists of 14 residues. The V and J ends lost 3 bases and 5 bases respectively, with 14 bases between them. The CDR3 nucleotides are TGTGCCAGCAGTTTTAACAGGTCCCCCAACGAGCAGTACTTC. Translating gives CASSFNRSPNEQYF.

This clone appeared once. V and J are TRBV5-5 and TRBJ2-1; 9 nucleotides match TRBD2. The germline CDR1 and CDR2 sequences are SGHKS and YYEKEE (reference sequence). The length of the CDR3 is 16 residues. Losses at the gene ends were 3 bases for V and 3 bases for J; bases not matched to a gene: 7. CDR3 loop: CASSYKAGGLYNEQFF. The CDR3, as DNA: TGTGCCAGCAGCTATAAAGCGGGAGGACTCTACAATGAGCAGTTCTTC.

The rearrangement joins TRBV2 to TRBJ1-5; possible D gene TRBD1, 6 bases. CDR3 length: 16 amino acids. V was shortened by 6 bases and J by 1 base, with 16 bases between the two germline ends. Germline V lookup: CDR1 SNHLY, CDR2 FYNNEI. CDR3: CASSPRGNRSNQPQHF. CDR3 DNA: TGTGCCAGCAGCCCGAGGGGGAATAGGAGCAATCAGCCCCAGCATTTT.

J is TRBJ1-5 and V is TRBV6-1; D uncertain. V was cut by 6 bases and J by 7 bases, with 19 bases left in between. The CDR3 contains 15 residues. The germline CDR1 and CDR2 sequences are MNHNS and SASEGT. CDR3 DNA: TGTGCCAGCAGCGCCGGGGATACGACAACCCAGCCCCAGCATTTT. This codes for CASSAGDTTTQPQHF.

This chain links TRBV28 with TRBJ2-1; TRBD2 matches at 10 bases. CDR1 and CDR2 (germline): MDHEN, SYDVKM. This CDR3 spans 18 amino acids. V lost 2 bases to trimming and J lost 0 bases; unmatched junction nucleotides: 7. The CDR3 loop reads CASSLPRTSGLSYNEQFF. CDR3 nucleotide sequence: TGTGCCAGCAGTTTACCTCGGACTAGCGGCCTCTCCTACAATGAGCAGTTCTTC.

The CDR3 DNA is TGTGCCAGCAGCCAAGATAGGGAGCCGGGTGGGCCCCAGCATTTT. Protein sequence: CASSQDREPGGPQHF. The V gene is TRBV4-2, the J gene TRBJ1-5; D is ambiguous. Germline CDR1 is LGHNA and CDR2 is YNFKEQ. The ends were cut back, 0 bases at V and 9 bases at J, with 15 bases in the middle. This CDR3 spans 15 amino acids.

The J gene is TRBJ2-5, the V gene TRBV30; 14 bases map to TRBD2. Unmatched junction bases numbered 7, after V lost 0 bases and J lost 1 base. CDR1 is GTSNPN, CDR2 SVGIG, per germline (reference sequence). This CDR3 has 18 residues. The DNA of the CDR3 is TGTGCCTGGAGTGTTGGCGGACTAGCGGGGGGCCTCCAAGAGACCCAGTACTTC. Its translation: CAWSVGGLAGGLQETQYF.

This clone was observed a single time. The rearrangement links TRBV5-1 to TRBJ2-1; the D gene is possibly TRBD2 (6 bases). V was trimmed by 0 bases and J by 0 bases, leaving 10 bases between them. The germline V gene encodes CDR1 SGHRS and CDR2 YFSETQ. The CDR3 loop spans 16 amino acids. CDR3 bases: TGCGCCAGCAGCTTGGACGCCGGGAGCTCCTACAATGAGCAGTTCTTC. Translated: CASSLDAGSSYNEQFF.

The sample holds a few counts of this clone. The same CDR3 can be traced to other DNA sequences in this sample. The genes are TRBV6-1 and TRBJ1-1; D uncertain. The V end was cut by 1 base, the J end by 2 bases, with 5 bases between. Germline assignment: CDR1 MNHNS and CDR2 SASEGT. This CDR3 contains 13 residues. The CDR3 is CASSEVRNTEAFF. As DNA, the CDR3 is TGTGCCAGCAGTGAAGTTAGAAACACTGAAGCTTTCTTT.

The rearrangement links TRBV6-5 to TRBJ1-1; 9 bases align to TRBD1. The CDR3 runs 13 residues. Germline lookup yields CDR1 MNHEY and CDR2 SVGAGI. V shed 6 bases, J shed 3 bases, and the junction held 2 bases outside the gene matches. The CDR3 region has the DNA TGTGCCAGCAGCGGACAGGGGTACACTGAAGCTTTCTTT. It specifies CASSGQGYTEAFF.

V gene TRBV30 combines with J gene TRBJ1-1, with 7 bases lining up with TRBD1. Germline assignment: CDR1 GTSNPN and CDR2 SVGIG (reference sequence). J was trimmed by 2 bases and V by 7 bases; bases with no gene match: 4. The CDR3 runs to 12 residues. The CDR3 here is CAYRDRNTEAFF. The CDR3 DNA follows: TGTGCCTATCGGGACAGAAACACTGAAGCTTTCTTT.

J is TRBJ2-3 and V is TRBV6-4; possible D gene TRBD2, 6 bases. The germline CDR1 and CDR2 sequences are MRHNA and SNTAGT. Trimming shortened V by 8 bases and J by 2 bases, and 11 bases separated the two germline ends. The CDR3 runs to 13 residues. The CDR3 nucleotides read TGTGCCAGCCGGGGACTTAACACAGATACGCAGTATTTT. Its protein is CASRGLNTDTQYF.

This chain joins TRBV15 and TRBJ2-7, with 8 bases aligning to TRBD1. Germline loops: CDR1 LNHNV, CDR2 YYDKDF (reference sequence). CDR3 length equals 16 residues. With 3 bases clipped from V and 3 bases from J, the junction kept 10 bases outside the gene matches. The CDR3 DNA is TGTGCCACCAGCAGGGATGTTGGCAGGGGGCACTACGAGCAGTACTTC. Its protein is CATSRDVGRGHYEQYF.

The rearrangement uses TRBV5-1 and TRBJ2-7, with 11 bases matching TRBD1. The ends lost 3 bases at V and 4 bases at J; junction bases unmatched: 3. The CDR3 covers 14 residues. Germline V CDR1 and CDR2: SGHRS, YFSETQ. The CDR3 bases are TGCGCCAGCAGCTGGGGACAGGGGGGTTACGAGCAGTACTTC. Translated, it gives CASSWGQGGYEQYF.

This clone was counted a few times. This chain links TRBV27 with TRBJ2-7; 11 bases fit TRBD1. V shed 5 bases, J shed 2 bases, and the junction held 8 bases outside the gene matches. Germline V gene sequence: CDR1 MNHEY, CDR2 SMNVEV (reference sequence). CDR3 length: 16 amino acids. CDR3 sequence: CASSTLPGQGAYEQYF. The CDR3 DNA reads TGTGCCAGCAGTACATTACCGGGACAGGGGGCCTACGAGCAGTACTTC.

The sample holds a few counts of this clone. This chain uses TRBV28 with TRBJ1-2; 8 bases match TRBD1. Germline-derived CDR1 and CDR2 are MDHEN and SYDVKM. V lost 3 bases, J lost 8 bases, and 8 bases stayed unmatched. There are 14 residues in the CDR3. The CDR3: CASSFLLTGVGYTF. The DNA for the CDR3 is TGTGCCAGCAGTTTTCTCCTGACAGGGGTAGGCTACACCTTC.

CDR3 sequence: CASSFVQGSNTEAFF. CDR3 DNA: TGTGCCAGCAGTTTTGTTCAGGGGTCGAACACTGAAGCTTTCTTT. The chain links TRBV28 to TRBJ1-1; D possibly corresponds to TRBD1 (6 bases). Looked up from germline, CDR1 is MDHEN and CDR2 is SYDVKM. V lost 3 bases, J lost 1 base, and 12 bases lay in between. The CDR3 totals 15 residues.

This clone was detected once. The V and J genes are TRBV5-6 and TRBJ2-1, with 7 bases identical to TRBD2. This CDR3 has 14 residues. CDR1 is SGHDT, CDR2 YYEEEE, per germline. The V segment lost 2 bases and the J segment 4 bases; nucleotides outside the gene matches: 3. CDR3 DNA: TGTGCCAGCAGCTTAGAGCGGGATTACAATGAGCAGTTCTTC. Encoded protein: CASSLERDYNEQFF.

The rearrangement joins TRBV29-1 to TRBJ2-7; 8 bases line up with TRBD2. The CDR3 sequence is 16 residues long. Germline CDR1 is SQVTM and CDR2 is ANQGSEA. J gave up 0 bases and V 7 bases, and 14 bases lay outside the gene matches. The CDR3 DNA reads TGCAGCGCTGCCCGCCGGCTACTAGCGGACTCCTACGAGCAGTACTTC. Its translation is CSAARRLLADSYEQYF.

This chain connects TRBV7-9 to TRBJ2-1; D perhaps matches TRBD2 (5 bases). Germline-derived CDR1 and CDR2 are SEHNR and FQNEAQ (reference sequence). V gave up 7 bases and J gave up 8 bases, with 21 bases separating them. This CDR3 is 15 amino acids long. The CDR3 protein is CASTLEGGYWDEQFF. CDR3 bases: TGTGCCAGCACTCTAGAGGGCGGGTACTGGGATGAGCAGTTCTTC.

The DNA for the CDR3 is TGCGCCAGCAGCCAAGGGGTCCGCGGGGGCCGGTACGAGCAGTACTTC. It specifies CASSQGVRGGRYEQYF. This chain links TRBV4-1 with TRBJ2-7; D possibly corresponds to TRBD2 (7 bases). The CDR3 has 16 amino acids. The ends were cut back, 1 base at V and 4 bases at J, with 17 bases in the middle. Germline V gives CDR1 MGHRA, CDR2 YSYEKL.

This clone was counted many times. V usage is TRBV6-6 and J usage is TRBJ2-1; perhaps TRBD2 as D (5 bases). V lost 7 bases, J lost 7 bases, and 14 bases lay in between. Germline assignment: CDR1 MNHNY and CDR2 SVGAGI (reference sequence). The length of the CDR3 is 13 residues. The DNA of the CDR3 is TGTGCCAGCAATGTGGGAGAAGGGAATGAGCAGTTCTTC. It yields the protein CASNVGEGNEQFF.

The chain employs TRBV9 and TRBJ2-1; 8 bases fit TRBD2. V shed 3 bases, J shed 3 bases, and the junction held 5 bases outside the gene matches. From germline, CDR1 is SGDLS and CDR2 YYNGEE. The CDR3 spans 15 residues. CDR3 amino acids: CASSEAGDLYNEQFF. CDR3 in DNA: TGTGCCAGCAGCGAAGCGGGAGACCTCTACAATGAGCAGTTCTTC.

This clone was seen a handful of times. The chain is built from TRBV7-3 and TRBJ2-1; D ambiguous. V gave up 5 bases and J gave up 3 bases, with 8 bases separating them. CDR3 length: 13 residues. CDR1 SGHTA and CDR2 FQGTGA come from the germline V gene. The CDR3 nucleotides read TGTGCCAGCAGCCTAGGTTTCTACAATGAGCAGTTCTTC. Amino acid sequence: CASSLGFYNEQFF.

This chain links TRBV10-2 with TRBJ2-2; perhaps TRBD1 as D (6 bases). Trimming stripped 3 bases from V and 5 bases from J, with 7 bases between. The CDR3 totals 13 residues. The V gene's germline CDR1 is WSHSY and CDR2 SAAADI. CDR3 coding DNA: TGCGCCAGCAGTGATAGGGGGACCGGGGAGCTGTTTTTT. Amino acid sequence: CASSDRGTGELFF.

The chain joins TRBV28 to TRBJ1-1, with a tentative D call TRBD1 (5 bases). The CDR3 has 13 residues. Germline V gene sequence: CDR1 MDHEN, CDR2 SYDVKM. V lost 2 bases and J lost 5, with 9 bases in between. In DNA form, the CDR3 reads TGTGCCAGCAGTTTACAGGGCGAGACTGAAGCTTTCTTT. As protein: CASSLQGETEAFF.

This clone was counted once. The chain combines TRBV27 with TRBJ2-5; a weak D match, TRBD2 (5 bases). Germline loops: CDR1 MNHEY, CDR2 SMNVEV (reference sequence). This CDR3 contains 15 residues. Trimming shortened V by 5 bases and J by 2 bases, and 15 bases separated the two germline ends. The CDR3 is CASSTPTDSQETQYF. The DNA of the CDR3 is TGTGCCAGCAGTACACCCACGGACTCTCAAGAGACCCAGTACTTC.

V usage is TRBV2 and J usage is TRBJ1-1; weak D call: TRBD1 (5 bases). Trimming took off 6 bases at V and 2 bases at J, with 10 bases between the two ends. CDR1 and CDR2 (germline): SNHLY, FYNNEI. CDR3 length equals 13 residues. The CDR3 sequence is CASSTDRNTEAFF. For the CDR3, the DNA is TGTGCCAGCAGCACAGACAGAAACACTGAAGCTTTCTTT. The complete variable domain, with remaining parts taken from reference TRBV2 and TRBJ1-1, reads EPEVTQTPSHQVTQMGQEVILRCVPISNHLYFYWYRQILGQKVEFLVSFYNNEISEKSEIFDDQFSVERPDGSNFTLKIRSTKLEDSAMYFCASSTDRNTEAFFGQGTRLTVV.

The chain has TRBV9 and TRBJ2-2, with 10 positions matching TRBD2. The CDR3 spans 16 residues. The V gene's germline CDR1 is SGDLS and CDR2 YYNGEE. After removal of 3 bases from V and 7 bases from J, the junction contained 9 bases not matched to a gene. The CDR3 protein is CASSEKRGGWIGELFF. The DNA of the CDR3 is TGTGCCAGCAGCGAAAAGCGGGGGGGCTGGATCGGGGAGCTGTTTTTT.

This chain links TRBV4-2 with TRBJ2-7; tentatively, D is TRBD1 (5 bases). The V gene's germline CDR1 is LGHNA and CDR2 YNFKEQ. The CDR3 sequence is 13 residues long. V lost 0 bases and J lost 10, with 13 bases in between. This CDR3 reads CASSQDSETDQYF. CDR3 nucleotide sequence: TGTGCCAGCAGCCAAGATTCGGAGACAGACCAGTACTTC.

The rearrangement links TRBV13 to TRBJ2-1; 10 nucleotides line up with TRBD2. V was clipped by 2 bases and J by 2 bases; unmatched bases: 9. The CDR3 runs to 18 residues. Per the germline V gene, CDR1 is PRHDT and CDR2 is FYEKMQ (reference sequence). DNA for the CDR3: TGTGCCAGCAGCTTATTGAGCGGGAGGGTAGGAACCTACAATGAGCAGTTCTTC. As protein: CASSLLSGRVGTYNEQFF.